The sequence of this T cell receptor beta chain was determined in a study of T cell responses to AZD1222 COVID-19 vaccine. Germline V gives CDR1 SGHTA, CDR2 FQGNSA. The CDR3 spans 15 residues. J gave up 3 bases and V 5 bases, and 6 bases lay outside the gene matches. Findings of the study overall: Unmutated variant regions are reportedly targeted by nearly half of spike-specific TCRs. Baseline serostatus was positive in only six AZD1222 recipients. There were vaccine-associated CD4 TCRs across spike, dominant at 160-218 and 743-854.

Some clones are missing from TCRdb's copy, which holds only in-frame ones; the method was immunoSEQ multiplex PCR. The sample gives about 140,000 clones, more than 80% of which show up once; around 1.6% is in the top ten. To note about this clone: Its antigen is as yet unknown.

Sequenced material: peripheral blood, taken on day 0 of AZD1222 vaccination. The chain uses TRBV7-2 and TRBJ1-4, with 7 bases aligning to TRBD1. The sequence was collected from an adult in good health. The CDR3 is CASSINRGPNEKLFF. The CDR3 region has the DNA TGTGCCAGCAGCATAAACAGGGGACCTAATGAAAAACTGTTTTTT. Complete variable domain (other parts from reference TRBV7-2 and TRBJ1-4): GAGVSQSPSNKVTEKGKDVELRCDPISGHTALYWYRQSLGQGLEFLIYFQGNSAPDKSGLPSDRFSAERTGGSVSTLTIQRTQQEDSAVYLCASSINRGPNEKLFFGSGTQLSVL.